The 25 T cell receptor beta chains below come from one sample, sequenced in a study of early stage breast cancer tumors. Data came from immunoSEQ multiplex PCR; TCRdb stores just in-frame clones and leaves some out. The repertoire holds roughly 60,000 clones, roughly 80% seen once, with approximately 3% in the top ten. Sequencing was performed on blood. The receptors were sampled from a young adult with breast cancer.

This chain joins TRBV7-9 and TRBJ2-2; D may be TRBD2 (7 bases). V was shortened by 5 bases and J by 6 bases, with 16 bases between the two germline ends. The germline V gene encodes CDR1 SEHNR and CDR2 FQNEAQ (reference sequence). The CDR3 runs 15 residues. In DNA, the CDR3 is TGTGCCAGCAGCAGCCCCGGGGGGCGCCCCGGGGAGCTGTTTTTT. This sequence encodes CASSSPGGRPGELFF. The variable domain in full, completed from reference TRBV7-9 and TRBJ2-2, reads DTGVSQNPRHKITKRGQNVTFRCDPISEHNRLYWYRQTLGQGPEFLTYFQNEAQLEKSRLLSDRFSAERPKGSFSTLEIQRTEQGDSAMYLCASSSPGGRPGELFFGEGSRLTVL.

The chain joins TRBV28 to TRBJ1-1; 7 nucleotides agree with TRBD1. CDR3 length: 17 amino acids. CDR1 and CDR2 from the germline V gene are MDHEN and SYDVKM. J gave up 0 bases and V 7 bases, and 14 bases lay outside the gene matches. CDR3: CASTPGWTGIVNTEAFF. The CDR3 DNA follows: TGTGCCAGCACCCCAGGCTGGACAGGAATCGTGAACACTGAAGCTTTCTTT.

V is TRBV6-5 and J is TRBJ1-1; a possible D gene is TRBD1 (6 bases). V was clipped by 5 bases and J by 5 bases, with 15 bases between them. The CDR3 contains 14 residues. Germline CDR1 reads MNHEY; CDR2 reads SVGAGI. The chain's CDR3 is CASSESQGRTEAFF. For the CDR3, the DNA is TGTGCCAGCAGTGAATCACAGGGAAGAACTGAAGCTTTCTTT.

This sequence joins TRBV6-6 and TRBJ2-5; 8 bases are a match to TRBD2. This CDR3 is 14 amino acids long. V gave up 4 bases and J gave up 4 bases; unmatched junction bases: 5. Germline V gene sequence: CDR1 MNHNY, CDR2 SVGAGI (reference sequence). The DNA of the CDR3 is TGTGCCAGCAGTTTGTCGGCGGGAGGAGAGACCCAGTACTTC. Amino acid sequence: CASSLSAGGETQYF.

This clone was seen a handful of times. The gene calls are TRBV6-5 and TRBJ1-2; maybe TRBD1 (5 bases). Trimming shortened V by 2 bases and J by 4 bases, and 17 bases separated the two germline ends. Germline V gene sequence: CDR1 MNHEY, CDR2 SVGAGI. The CDR3 contains 16 residues. The CDR3: CASSYHESGGAYGYTF. As DNA, the CDR3 is TGTGCCAGCAGTTACCACGAATCCGGAGGGGCCTATGGCTACACCTTC.

The rearrangement uses TRBV5-4 and TRBJ2-5, with unresolved D. V was pared by 8 bases and J by 1 base, with 18 bases between. Germline lookup yields CDR1 SGHNT and CDR2 YYREEE (reference sequence). The CDR3 contains 15 residues. The CDR3 reads CASSPDPTAQETQYF. The CDR3 region has the DNA TGTGCCAGTTCGCCGGACCCGACCGCCCAAGAGACCCAGTACTTC.

This chain connects TRBV9 to TRBJ2-1, with 8 bases fitting TRBD2. CDR1 and CDR2 from the germline V gene are SGDLS and YYNGEE. CDR3 length: 16 residues. Losses at the gene ends were 1 base for V and 6 bases for J; bases not matched to a gene: 9. In DNA, the CDR3 is TGTGCCAGCAGCGTAAGGACGGGAGGGCCCATCAATGAGCAGTTCTTC. Amino acid sequence: CASSVRTGGPINEQFF. Drawing the rest from reference TRBV9 and TRBJ2-1, the complete variable domain is DSGVTQTPKHLITATGQRVTLRCSPRSGDLSVYWYQQSLDQGLQFLIQYYNGEERAKGNILERFSAQQFPDLHSELNLSSLELGDSALYFCASSVRTGGPINEQFFGPGTRLTVL.

The chain combines TRBV11-3 with TRBJ2-3, with 8 bases lining up with TRBD2. The trim removed 3 bases at V and 6 bases at J, leaving 5 bases unmatched. The length of the CDR3 is 14 residues. Germline CDR1 is SGHNT and CDR2 is YENEEA. The CDR3 sequence: CASSLAGGGDTQYF. In nucleotides, the CDR3 is TGTGCCAGCAGCTTGGCGGGAGGAGGTGATACGCAGTATTTT.

The chain is built from TRBV4-3 and TRBJ2-5; no firm D call. The CDR3 is 14 amino acids. The V and J ends lost 3 bases and 7 bases respectively, with 15 bases between them. Germline V gene data show CDR1 as LGHNA and CDR2 as YSLEER. Written as DNA, the CDR3 is TGCGCCAGCAGCCAGATAGGACGGGCTGGGACCCAGTACTTC. The encoded protein is CASSQIGRAGTQYF.

This sequence joins TRBV11-2 and TRBJ2-5; D could derive from TRBD1 or TRBD2 (5 bases each). The V gene lost 3 bases and the J gene lost 2 bases, with 19 bases spanning the gap. This CDR3 is 17 amino acids long. Germline V lookup: CDR1 SGHAT, CDR2 FQNNGV. The CDR3 DNA is TGTGCCAGCAGCTTTTCCGGGACCCACCTTGGTCAAGAGACCCAGTACTTC. Its protein is CASSFSGTHLGQETQYF.

This clone appeared a few times. The chain uses TRBV28 and TRBJ2-2; a weak D match, TRBD1 (6 bases). CDR1 and CDR2 from the germline V gene are MDHEN and SYDVKM. This CDR3 spans 15 amino acids. Trimming took 8 bases from V and 0 from J, leaving 13 bases between them. As DNA, the CDR3 is TGTGCCAGCGTCATAGGGGGAGCGAACACCGGGGAGCTGTTTTTT. This sequence encodes CASVIGGANTGELFF.

The chain carries TRBV7-9 and TRBJ1-2; the match to TRBD1 covers 8 bases. The CDR3 is 15 amino acids. Germline CDR1 reads SEHNR; CDR2 reads FQNEAQ (reference sequence). After removal of 4 bases from V and 4 bases from J, the junction contained 8 bases not matched to a gene. The CDR3 is CASSSIGQGLYGYTF. The CDR3 DNA follows: TGTGCCAGCAGCTCTATAGGACAGGGTCTCTATGGCTACACCTTC.

The chain joins TRBV27 to TRBJ2-7, with D unresolved. Germline CDR1 reads MNHEY; CDR2 reads SMNVEV (reference sequence). The CDR3 is 15 amino acids. V lost 3 bases to trimming and J lost 2 bases, with 14 bases between them. CDR3 protein: CASSFKAESTYEQYF. Written as DNA, the CDR3 is TGTGCCAGCAGTTTTAAAGCTGAGTCCACCTACGAGCAGTACTTC.

Comment on this clone: The identical CDR3 is also encoded by other nucleotide sequences in the sample. The rearrangement uses TRBV19 and TRBJ1-4; D possibly corresponds to TRBD1 (5 bases). This CDR3 is built from 14 residues. The germline CDR1 and CDR2 sequences are LNHDA and SQIVND (reference sequence). V shed 3 bases and J shed 6 bases, with 11 bases lying between them. The CDR3 sequence is CASSMGQGDEKLFF. CDR3 coding DNA: TGTGCCAGTAGTATGGGGCAGGGAGATGAAAAACTGTTTTTT.

This chain joins TRBV6-4 and TRBJ1-1; no clear D gene. V shed 6 bases and J shed 1 base, with 9 bases lying between them. Germline V gene lookup returns CDR1 MRHNA and CDR2 SNTAGT. The CDR3 is 13 residues long. For the CDR3, the DNA is TGTGCCAGCAGCGCGGAGGAGAACACTGAAGCTTTCTTT. Translated: CASSAEENTEAFF.

This clone showed up just a few times. The V call is TRBV20-1, the J call TRBJ2-1; TRBD2 might be the D (6 bases). The germline V gene has CDR1 DFQATT and CDR2 SNEGSKA (reference sequence). The CDR3 spans 11 residues. V dropped 6 bases and J dropped 7 bases, with 10 bases sitting between them. The CDR3 DNA is TGCAGTGCGGAGGGGAGGAATGAGCAGTTCTTC. This encodes CSAEGRNEQFF.

This chain connects TRBV9 to TRBJ2-1, with D tentatively TRBD2 (6 bases). There are 15 residues in the CDR3. V was pared by 4 bases and J by 0 bases, with 11 bases between. The V gene's germline CDR1 is SGDLS and CDR2 YYNGEE. The CDR3 reads CASSLEGSSYNEQFF. CDR3 sequence (DNA): TGTGCCAGCAGCCTGGAGGGAAGCTCCTACAATGAGCAGTTCTTC.

The V and J genes are TRBV25-1 and TRBJ2-1; D is undetermined. V dropped 2 bases and J dropped 2 bases, with 19 bases sitting between them. CDR3 size: 18 residues. From germline, CDR1 is MGHDK and CDR2 SYGVNS. The CDR3 bases are TGTGCCAGCAGTGAAGGCCTATCGATAGGGAAGACCTACAATGAGCAGTTCTTC. Residues: CASSEGLSIGKTYNEQFF.

The chain carries TRBV5-5 and TRBJ1-2, with D maybe TRBD1 (5 bases). The CDR3 is made up of 17 amino acids. V gave up 3 bases and J gave up 2 bases, with 20 bases separating them. Germline lookup yields CDR1 SGHKS and CDR2 YYEKEE (reference sequence). CDR3 protein: CASSSPRQGGPNYGYTF. CDR3 bases: TGTGCCAGCAGCTCGCCCCGGCAGGGAGGCCCCAACTATGGCTACACCTTC.

This clone was seen only a few times. The chain uses TRBV5-6 and TRBJ2-7; a possible D gene is TRBD2 (6 bases). V lost 0 bases and J 0 bases, leaving 13 bases between the germline ends. The CDR3 is made up of 16 amino acids. The V gene's germline CDR1 is SGHDT and CDR2 YYEEEE. The CDR3 region has the DNA TGTGCCAGCAGCTTGGCTGTGGGGGGAACCTCCTACGAGCAGTACTTC. Its translation is CASSLAVGGTSYEQYF.

The chain recombines TRBV5-1 with TRBJ2-2, with TRBD1 matching over 9 bases. Germline V gives CDR1 SGHRS, CDR2 YFSETQ. The CDR3 runs 16 residues. Trimming at V came to 2 bases and at J to 4 bases, leaving 6 bases not matched to a gene. CDR3 DNA sequence: TGCGCCAGCAGCTTTTTCCCGGGACAGGGCACCGGGGAGCTGTTTTTT. It encodes CASSFFPGQGTGELFF.

The chain employs TRBV5-1 and TRBJ2-5; D might be TRBD2 (5 bases). This CDR3 region has 15 residues. Germline CDR1 and CDR2: SGHRS and YFSETQ. Trimming took off 4 bases at V and 4 bases at J, with 17 bases between the two ends. The CDR3 DNA reads as TGCGCCAGCAGCCTGGGAGCCGATTTCCCAGAGACCCAGTACTTC. It encodes CASSLGADFPETQYF.

The rearrangement joins TRBV2 to TRBJ1-1, with D tentatively TRBD1 (5 bases). Trimming removed 4 bases from V and 1 base from J, with 10 bases in between. Germline CDR1 SNHLY, CDR2 FYNNEI. The CDR3 is made up of 14 amino acids. CDR3 nucleotides: TGTGCCAGCAGTGTAGTGAGGGGGAACACTGAAGCTTTCTTT. Residues: CASSVVRGNTEAFF.

V usage is TRBV6-1 and J usage is TRBJ1-6; 7 nucleotides agree with TRBD1. The germline gives CDR1 MNHNS, CDR2 SASEGT. Trimming cost V 6 bases and J 6 bases; bases outside gene matches: 8. CDR3 size: 15 residues. The chain's CDR3 is CASRRTGVGNSPLHF. Here the CDR3 DNA reads TGTGCCAGCAGGAGAACAGGGGTCGGTAATTCACCCCTCCACTTT.

The rearrangement uses TRBV29-1 and TRBJ2-5; the D gene is possibly TRBD2 (6 bases). This CDR3 comprises 14 residues. Germline CDR1 and CDR2: SQVTM and ANQGSEA. Trimming took off 5 bases at V and 1 base at J, with 14 bases between the two ends. DNA for the CDR3: TGCAGCGTTTCACTCACGGGGGTCCAAGAGACCCAGTACTTC. Translation: CSVSLTGVQETQYF.